One T cell receptor beta chain is described in this entry. CDR1 is LGHDT, CDR2 YNNKEL, per germline (reference sequence). The junction had 2 bases not matched to a gene; V was cut back by 0 bases and J by 0 bases. There are 16 residues in the CDR3. Method: immunoSEQ multiplex PCR; TCRdb's copy keeps in-frame clones and lacks some. Among more than 100,000 clones, about 89% were seen once, and the ten largest hold 3.5% to 4.5%. This sample stems from a study of blood T cell repertoires in COVID-19. Background on the study: Acute and convalescent COVID-19 specimens originated in the United States, Italy and Spain. T cells, B-cell-depleted T cells, or PBMCs supplied cDNA or gDNA.

V is TRBV3-1 (or the pseudogene TRBV3-2) and J is TRBJ1-1; 9 nucleotides match TRBD1. The origin of this receptor is a woman aged 60-75 years with acute or convalescent COVID-19. Sequencing was carried out using peripheral blood. The CDR3 nucleotides are TGTGCCAGCAGCCAAGAGGGACAGGGAATGAACACTGAAGCTTTCTTT. It codes for CASSQEGQGMNTEAFF.